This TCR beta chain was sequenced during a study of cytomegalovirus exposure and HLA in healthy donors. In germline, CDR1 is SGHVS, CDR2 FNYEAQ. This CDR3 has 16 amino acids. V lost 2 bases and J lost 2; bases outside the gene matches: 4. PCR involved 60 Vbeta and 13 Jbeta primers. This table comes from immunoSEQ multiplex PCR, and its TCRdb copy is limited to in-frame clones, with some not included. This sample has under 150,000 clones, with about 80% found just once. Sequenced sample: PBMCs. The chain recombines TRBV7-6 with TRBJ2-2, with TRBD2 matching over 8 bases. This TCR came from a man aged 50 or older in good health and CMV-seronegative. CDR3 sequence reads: CASSLRAGGNTGELFF. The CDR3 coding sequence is TGTGCCAGCAGCTTAAGGGCGGGAGGTAACACCGGGGAGCTGTTTTTT.